One and the same sample provided the 21 T cell receptor beta chains below, sequenced in a study of blood T cell repertoires in COVID-19. Profiling relied on immunoSEQ multiplex PCR, and the TCRdb table lists in-frame clones only, not all of them. This sample has 470,000 or so clones, with 85% to 90% found just once. Input material: peripheral blood. The receptor set was obtained from a woman under 40 with acute or convalescent COVID-19.

The chain has TRBV5-5 and TRBJ2-3, with 10 bases lining up with TRBD2. V lost 3 bases and J lost 2; bases outside the gene matches: 15. Per the germline V gene, CDR1 is SGHKS and CDR2 is YYEKEE (reference sequence). CDR3 length: 19 residues. The CDR3 spells CASSSRRLAGANFTDTQYF. The CDR3 region has the DNA TGTGCCAGCAGCTCTCGAAGGCTAGCGGGGGCCAACTTCACAGATACGCAGTATTTT.

The chain joins TRBV6-2 or TRBV6-3 to TRBJ1-1; D ambiguous. V dropped 5 bases and J dropped 2 bases, with 18 bases sitting between them. Germline values: CDR1 MNHEY, CDR2 SVGEGT. CDR3 size: 16 residues. The CDR3 loop is CASSPVVKRGNTEAFF. CDR3 nucleotides: TGTGCCAGCAGTCCAGTTGTTAAGCGGGGAAACACTGAAGCTTTCTTT.

The chain is built from TRBV11-2 and TRBJ2-3, with D possibly being TRBD1 (5 bases). The germline V and J ends were trimmed by 0 bases and 2 bases, with 12 bases remaining between them. CDR1 is SGHAT and CDR2 is FQNNGV in the germline V gene. This CDR3 spans 16 amino acids. The CDR3 coding sequence is TGTGCCAGCAGCTTAGATCGTGACAGCTACACAGATACGCAGTATTTT. It specifies CASSLDRDSYTDTQYF.

The chain couples TRBV7-2 to TRBJ2-7; D not certain. V lost 2 bases, J lost 0 bases, and 17 bases lay in between. Germline V gives CDR1 SGHTA, CDR2 FQGNSA. The CDR3 spans 17 residues. CDR3 in DNA: TGTGCCAGCAGCTTAAGAGGCCTAGTATTTAACTCCTACGAGCAGTACTTC. Encoded protein: CASSLRGLVFNSYEQYF.

The J gene is TRBJ2-3, the V gene TRBV19; 9 bases map to TRBD1. This CDR3 is built from 14 residues. Germline V gives CDR1 LNHDA, CDR2 SQIVND (reference sequence). Unmatched junction bases numbered 7, after V lost 10 bases and J lost 2 bases. Here the CDR3 DNA reads TGTGCCACTAGAGGGGACAGGGTCACAGATACGCAGTATTTT. It codes for CATRGDRVTDTQYF.

The genes are TRBV7-9 and TRBJ2-7, with 11 positions matching TRBD2. CDR3 length equals 15 residues. Germline CDR1 SEHNR, CDR2 FQNEAQ (reference sequence). The ends lost 3 bases at V and 3 bases at J; junction bases unmatched: 4. CDR3 residues: CASSFTSGGVYEQYF. DNA for the CDR3: TGTGCCAGCAGCTTTACTAGCGGGGGAGTCTACGAGCAGTACTTC.

The chain uses TRBV10-3 and TRBJ1-5, with D perhaps matching TRBD1 (5 bases). Per the germline V gene, CDR1 is ENHRY and CDR2 is SYGVKD. With 0 bases removed from V and 2 bases from J, the gap between germline ends came to 8 bases. The length of the CDR3 is 15 residues. In DNA, the CDR3 is TGTGCCATCAGTGAGTCTGCAGGGCGCAATCAGCCCCAGCATTTT. Translated: CAISESAGRNQPQHF.

This clone turned up a few times. Here the CDR3 DNA reads TGTGCCAGCAGTTCCCGAGACAGACACAATCAGCCCCAGCATTTT. It yields the protein CASSSRDRHNQPQHF. V is TRBV28 and J is TRBJ1-5; TRBD1 might be the D (5 bases). V lost 4 bases, J lost 3 bases, and 13 bases lay in between. The germline gives CDR1 MDHEN, CDR2 SYDVKM. The CDR3 totals 15 residues.

The chain joins TRBV5-6 to TRBJ1-2; the match to TRBD1 covers 9 bases. The CDR3 runs 15 residues. The germline V gene encodes CDR1 SGHDT and CDR2 YYEEEE. V lost 1 base to trimming and J lost 5 bases; unmatched junction nucleotides: 6. Here the CDR3 reads CASSLNRGPFYGYTF. CDR3 sequence (DNA): TGTGCCAGCAGCTTGAACAGGGGGCCCTTTTATGGCTACACCTTC. Combining the CDR3 with reference TRBV5-6 and TRBJ1-2 gives the whole variable domain DAGVTQSPTHLIKTRGQQVTLRCSPKSGHDTVSWYQQALGQGPQFIFQYYEEEERQRGNFPDRFSGHQFPNYSSELNVNALLLGDSALYLCASSLNRGPFYGYTFGSGTRLTVV.

The gene calls are TRBV5-5 and TRBJ1-5, with D maybe TRBD1 (6 bases). The V end lost 3 bases, the J end lost 6 bases, and 13 bases lay between the germline ends. The CDR3 loop spans 14 amino acids. CDR1 is SGHKS, CDR2 YYEKEE, per germline (reference sequence). The chain's CDR3 is CASSSTGLFQPQHF. The DNA for the CDR3 is TGTGCCAGCAGCTCAACAGGGCTTTTTCAGCCCCAGCATTTT. Full variable domain (missing parts from reference TRBV5-5 and TRBJ1-5): DAGVTQSPTHLIKTRGQQVTLRCSPISGHKSVSWYQQVLGQGPQFIFQYYEKEERGRGNFPDRFSARQFPNYSSELNVNALLLGDSALYLCASSSTGLFQPQHFGDGTRLSIL.

This sequence joins TRBV10-1 and TRBJ2-1; a possible D gene is TRBD1 (5 bases). V was trimmed by 0 bases and J by 7 bases, leaving 13 bases between them. This CDR3 has 15 residues. From germline, CDR1 is WNHNN and CDR2 SYGVQD (reference sequence). The DNA of the CDR3 is TGCGCCAGCAGTGAGTCTGGGGCCCCGTGGAATGAGCAGTTCTTC. Protein sequence: CASSESGAPWNEQFF.

V is TRBV5-5 and J is TRBJ2-1; D gene uncertain. The CDR3 totals 16 residues. V was shortened by 4 bases and J by 0 bases, with 14 bases between the two germline ends. The germline CDR1 and CDR2 sequences are SGHKS and YYEKEE (reference sequence). CDR3 loop: CASSISPRSSYNEQFF. The DNA of the CDR3 is TGTGCCAGCAGCATCAGTCCGAGGAGCTCCTACAATGAGCAGTTCTTC.

The V gene is TRBV13, the J gene TRBJ2-5, with D possibly TRBD1 on 5 matching bases. Trimming pared 0 bases from V and 4 bases from J, leaving 6 bases between. Germline V gene lookup returns CDR1 PRHDT and CDR2 FYEKMQ (reference sequence). The CDR3 extends over 13 amino acids. The CDR3 region is CASSLGRVETQYF. The CDR3 DNA sequence: TGTGCCAGCAGCTTAGGCAGGGTAGAGACCCAGTACTTC.

The rearrangement joins TRBV28 to TRBJ1-2, with D possibly TRBD1 on 6 matching bases. Per germline, CDR1 MDHEN and CDR2 SYDVKM. The CDR3 totals 15 residues. Trimming left V 6 bases short and J 4 bases short, with 18 bases between. The CDR3 nucleotides are TGTGCCAGCAGCAAACAGGGATTGGGGAGCTATGGCTACACCTTC. Translated: CASSKQGLGSYGYTF.

The V and J genes are TRBV4-2 and TRBJ2-5; D might be TRBD2 (6 bases). The V gene's germline CDR1 is LGHNA and CDR2 YNFKEQ. Deletions cut 0 bases from V and 2 bases from J, with 10 bases between. The CDR3 has 15 amino acids. The CDR3 protein is CASSQDGTQQETQYF. The CDR3 DNA follows: TGTGCCAGCAGCCAAGATGGGACTCAACAAGAGACCCAGTACTTC.

The table lists this clone with a count of one. The chain carries TRBV27 and TRBJ2-7, with a possible D match to TRBD1 (5 bases). V was trimmed by 2 bases and J by 3 bases, leaving 14 bases between them. Germline V CDR1 and CDR2: MNHEY, SMNVEV (reference sequence). This CDR3 contains 15 residues. The DNA of the CDR3 is TGTGCCAGCAGTTTAACTTTCAGGGCAGACTACGAGCAGTACTTC. Residues: CASSLTFRADYEQYF.

The chain couples TRBV2 to TRBJ2-7; TRBD1 agrees at 7 bases. V gave up 5 bases and J gave up 6 bases; unmatched junction bases: 7. Germline loops: CDR1 SNHLY, CDR2 FYNNEI. There are 13 residues in the CDR3. The CDR3 DNA reads TGTGCCAGCAGTCCCCAACAGGGGACCGAGCAGTACTTC. Translating gives CASSPQQGTEQYF.

The chain links TRBV7-2 to TRBJ2-1; TRBD2 aligns across 7 bases. The germline gives CDR1 SGHTA, CDR2 FQGNSA. Trimming at V came to 2 bases and at J to 4 bases, leaving 5 bases not matched to a gene. The CDR3 has 15 amino acids. This CDR3 is CASSLQGTMYNEQFF. The CDR3 DNA reads TGTGCCAGCAGCTTACAAGGGACTATGTACAATGAGCAGTTCTTC.

This chain links TRBV7-6 with TRBJ1-4; 11 positions match TRBD1. Germline V lookup: CDR1 SGHVS, CDR2 FNYEAQ. J gave up 7 bases and V 4 bases, and 11 bases lay outside the gene matches. This CDR3 is 17 amino acids long. CDR3 protein: CASSSGQGVLIGEKLFF. For the CDR3, the DNA is TGTGCCAGCAGCTCGGGACAGGGGGTGTTAATAGGTGAAAAACTGTTTTTT. Combining the CDR3 with reference TRBV7-6 and TRBJ1-4 gives the whole variable domain GAGVSQSPRYKVTKRGQDVALRCDPISGHVSLYWYRQALGQGPEFLTYFNYEAQQDKSGLPNDRFSAERPEGSISTLTIQRTEQRDSAMYRCASSSGQGVLIGEKLFFGSGTQLSVL.

The chain is built from TRBV5-1 and TRBJ2-7; 8 bases line up with TRBD2. There are 16 residues in the CDR3. The V segment lost 0 bases and the J segment 1 base; nucleotides outside the gene matches: 6. Germline V gene lookup returns CDR1 SGHRS and CDR2 YFSETQ. The CDR3 DNA is TGCGCCAGCAGCTTGGGGAGCGGGGGCGCATCCTACGAGCAGTACTTC. The encoded protein is CASSLGSGGASYEQYF.

J is TRBJ2-3 and V is TRBV18, with TRBD2 as a possible D gene (5 bases). CDR1 is KGHSH and CDR2 is LQKENI in the germline V gene. V shed 2 bases and J shed 1 base, with 10 bases lying between them. The CDR3 covers 15 residues. The CDR3 protein is CASSPTGVGTDTQYF. As DNA, the CDR3 is TGTGCCAGCTCACCAACCGGGGTCGGCACAGATACGCAGTATTTT.